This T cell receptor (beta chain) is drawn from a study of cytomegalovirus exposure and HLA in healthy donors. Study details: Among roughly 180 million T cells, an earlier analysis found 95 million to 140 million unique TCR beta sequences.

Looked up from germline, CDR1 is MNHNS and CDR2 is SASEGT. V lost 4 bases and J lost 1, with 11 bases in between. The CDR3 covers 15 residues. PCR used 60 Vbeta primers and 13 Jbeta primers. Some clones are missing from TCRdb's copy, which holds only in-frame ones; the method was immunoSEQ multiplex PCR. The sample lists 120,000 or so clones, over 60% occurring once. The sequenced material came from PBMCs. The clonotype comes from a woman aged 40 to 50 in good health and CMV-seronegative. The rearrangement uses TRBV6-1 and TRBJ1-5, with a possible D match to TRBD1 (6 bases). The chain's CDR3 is CASSALGASNQPQHF. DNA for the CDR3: TGTGCCAGCAGTGCTTTGGGGGCGAGCAATCAGCCCCAGCATTTT.